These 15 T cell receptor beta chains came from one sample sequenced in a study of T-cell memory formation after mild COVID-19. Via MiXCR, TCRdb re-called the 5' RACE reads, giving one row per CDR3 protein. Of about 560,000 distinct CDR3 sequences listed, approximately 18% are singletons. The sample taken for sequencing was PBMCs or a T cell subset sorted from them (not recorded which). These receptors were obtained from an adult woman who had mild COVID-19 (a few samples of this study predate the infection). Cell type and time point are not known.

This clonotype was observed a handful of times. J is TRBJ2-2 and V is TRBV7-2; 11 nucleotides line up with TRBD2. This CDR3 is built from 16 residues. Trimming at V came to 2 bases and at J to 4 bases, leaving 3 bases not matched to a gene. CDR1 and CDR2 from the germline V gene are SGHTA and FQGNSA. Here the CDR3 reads CASSLLLAGVTGELFF. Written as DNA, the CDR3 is TGTGCCAGCAGCTTACTACTAGCGGGAGTCACCGGGGAGCTGTTTTTT.

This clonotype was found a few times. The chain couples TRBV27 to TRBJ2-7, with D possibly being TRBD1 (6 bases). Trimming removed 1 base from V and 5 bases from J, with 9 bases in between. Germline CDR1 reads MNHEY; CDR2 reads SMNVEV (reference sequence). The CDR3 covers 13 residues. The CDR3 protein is CASSLLQGNEQYF. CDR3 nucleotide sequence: TGTGCCAGCAGTTTATTACAGGGCAACGAGCAGTACTTC.

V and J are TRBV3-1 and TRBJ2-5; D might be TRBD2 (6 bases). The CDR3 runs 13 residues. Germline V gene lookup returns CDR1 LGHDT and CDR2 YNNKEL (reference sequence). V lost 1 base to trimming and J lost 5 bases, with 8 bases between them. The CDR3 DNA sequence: TGTGCCAGCAGCCAAGCTAGCGCGGAGACCCAGTACTTC. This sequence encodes CASSQASAETQYF.

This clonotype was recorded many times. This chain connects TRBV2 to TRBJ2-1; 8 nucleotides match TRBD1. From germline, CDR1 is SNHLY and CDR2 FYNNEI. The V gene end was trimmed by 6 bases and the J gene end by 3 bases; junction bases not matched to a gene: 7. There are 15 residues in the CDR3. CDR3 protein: CASSFGQGLYNEQFF. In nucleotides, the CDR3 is TGTGCCAGCAGCTTTGGACAGGGCCTCTACAATGAGCAGTTCTTC.

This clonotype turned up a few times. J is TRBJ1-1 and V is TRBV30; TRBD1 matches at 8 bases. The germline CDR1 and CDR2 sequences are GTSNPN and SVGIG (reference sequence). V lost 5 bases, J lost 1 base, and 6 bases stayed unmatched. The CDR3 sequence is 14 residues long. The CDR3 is CAWETGTGNTEAFF. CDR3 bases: TGTGCCTGGGAGACCGGGACAGGGAACACTGAAGCTTTCTTT.

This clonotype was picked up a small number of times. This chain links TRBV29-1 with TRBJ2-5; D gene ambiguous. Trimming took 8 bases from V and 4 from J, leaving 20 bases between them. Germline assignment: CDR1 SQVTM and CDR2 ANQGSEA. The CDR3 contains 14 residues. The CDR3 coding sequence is TGCAGCCTTCGCATCGGAATACATCGAGAGACCCAGTACTTC. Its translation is CSLRIGIHRETQYF.

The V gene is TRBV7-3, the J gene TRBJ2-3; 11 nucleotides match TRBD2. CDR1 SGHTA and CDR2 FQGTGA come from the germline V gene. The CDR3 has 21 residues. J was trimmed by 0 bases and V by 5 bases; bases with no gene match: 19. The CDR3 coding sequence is TGTGCCAGCAGCCAACTGCCGACTAGCGGGATTCAGGGCGCTAGCACAGATACGCAGTATTTT. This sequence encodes CASSQLPTSGIQGASTDTQYF.

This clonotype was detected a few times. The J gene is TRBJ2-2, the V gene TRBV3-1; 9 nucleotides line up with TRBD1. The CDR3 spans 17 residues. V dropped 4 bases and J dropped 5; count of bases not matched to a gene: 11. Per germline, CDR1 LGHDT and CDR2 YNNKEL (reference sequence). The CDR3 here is CASSRRIGTGSTGELFF. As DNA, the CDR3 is TGTGCCAGCAGCCGTAGAATCGGGACAGGGTCGACCGGGGAGCTGTTTTTT.

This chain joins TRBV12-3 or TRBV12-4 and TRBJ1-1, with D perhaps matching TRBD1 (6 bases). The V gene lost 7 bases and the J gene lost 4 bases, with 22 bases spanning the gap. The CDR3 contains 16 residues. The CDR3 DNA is TGTGCCAGCACCAAGGGGGTTGGCTCAAGGAGCACTGAAGCTTTCTTT. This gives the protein CASTKGVGSRSTEAFF.

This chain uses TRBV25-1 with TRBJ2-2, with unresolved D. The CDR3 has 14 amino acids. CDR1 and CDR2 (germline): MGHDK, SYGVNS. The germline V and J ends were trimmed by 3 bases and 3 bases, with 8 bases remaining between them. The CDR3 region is CASSDLEYTGELFF. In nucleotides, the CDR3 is TGTGCCAGCAGTGACCTGGAGTACACCGGGGAGCTGTTTTTT.

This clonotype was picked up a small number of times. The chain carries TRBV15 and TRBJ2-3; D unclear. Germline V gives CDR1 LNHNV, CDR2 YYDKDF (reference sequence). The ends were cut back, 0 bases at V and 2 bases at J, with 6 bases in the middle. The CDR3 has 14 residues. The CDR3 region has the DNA TGTGCCACCAGCAGAGATCTCAACACAGATACGCAGTATTTT. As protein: CATSRDLNTDTQYF.

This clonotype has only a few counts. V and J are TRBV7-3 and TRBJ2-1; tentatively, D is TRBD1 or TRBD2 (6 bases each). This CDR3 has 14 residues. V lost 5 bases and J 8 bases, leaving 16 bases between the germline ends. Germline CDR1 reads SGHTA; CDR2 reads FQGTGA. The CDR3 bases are TGTGCCAGCAGCCCGGACGGGGGCTCCGATGAGCAGTTCTTC. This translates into CASSPDGGSDEQFF.

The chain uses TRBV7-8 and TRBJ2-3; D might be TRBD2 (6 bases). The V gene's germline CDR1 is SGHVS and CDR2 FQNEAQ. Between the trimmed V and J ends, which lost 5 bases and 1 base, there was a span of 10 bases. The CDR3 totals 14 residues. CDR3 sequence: CASSRLVGTDTQYF. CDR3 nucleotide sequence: TGTGCCAGCAGCCGACTAGTCGGCACAGATACGCAGTATTTT.

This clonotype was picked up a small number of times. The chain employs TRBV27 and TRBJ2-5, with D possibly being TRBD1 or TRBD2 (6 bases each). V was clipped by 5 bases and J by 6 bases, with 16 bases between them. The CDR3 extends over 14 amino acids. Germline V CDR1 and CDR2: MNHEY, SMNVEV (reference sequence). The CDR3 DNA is TGTGCCAGCAGTCCAAGTGGGGGGCGGCAGACCCAGTACTTC. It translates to CASSPSGGRQTQYF.

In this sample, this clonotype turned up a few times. CDR3 region: CASSQDHDRVGGYTF. The CDR3 DNA sequence: TGTGCCAGCAGCCAGGATCATGACAGGGTTGGAGGCTACACCTTC. V gene TRBV4-2 combines with J gene TRBJ1-2; the match to TRBD1 covers 7 bases. The CDR3 is 15 residues long. The germline gives CDR1 LGHNA, CDR2 YNFKEQ. The V gene end was trimmed by 3 bases and the J gene end by 8 bases; junction bases not matched to a gene: 12.